The next 24 T cell receptor beta chains were all read from a single sample in a study of cytomegalovirus exposure and HLA in healthy donors. Generated by immunoSEQ multiplex PCR, the TCRdb table keeps only in-frame clones and is missing some. Altogether roughly 80,000 clones are present, over 85% being singletons, with the ten largest covering 2.1%. The sequencing sample was made of PBMCs. These receptors originate from a woman younger than 30 in good health and CMV-seronegative.

The chain combines TRBV15 with TRBJ2-4, with TRBD1 identical over 10 bases. The germline CDR1 and CDR2 sequences are LNHNV and YYDKDF (reference sequence). This CDR3 has 20 amino acids. J gave up 4 bases and V 0 bases, and 15 bases lay outside the gene matches. CDR3 loop: CATSRDPGTGDSVGKNIQYF. DNA of the CDR3: TGTGCCACCAGCAGAGATCCTGGGACAGGGGACAGCGTGGGGAAAAACATTCAGTACTTC.

CDR3 region: CASSTGVVSPLHF. In nucleotides, the CDR3 is TGTGCCAGCAGTACGGGAGTCGTTTCACCCCTCCACTTT. This rearrangement joins TRBV6-5 to TRBJ1-6; D is unresolved. The germline CDR1 and CDR2 sequences are MNHEY and SVGAGI. CDR3 length: 13 residues. Deletions cut 5 bases from V and 9 bases from J, with 11 bases between.

V and J are TRBV10-1 and TRBJ2-7; D is unresolved. The CDR3 runs to 15 residues. Per the germline V gene, CDR1 is WNHNN and CDR2 is SYGVQD (reference sequence). Trimming took 6 bases from V and 1 from J, leaving 16 bases between them. The CDR3 loop reads CASRTSLCESYEQYF. CDR3 coding DNA: TGCGCCAGCAGGACAAGTCTCTGTGAGTCCTACGAGCAGTACTTC.

The chain employs TRBV30 and TRBJ1-1; the match to TRBD1 covers 11 bases. J lost 5 bases, V lost 8 bases, and 7 bases had no gene match. This CDR3 has 13 residues. CDR1 and CDR2 from the germline V gene are GTSNPN and SVGIG (reference sequence). In DNA, the CDR3 is TGTGCCACTGGGACAGGGGGTTCAACTGAAGCTTTCTTT. It is translated as CATGTGGSTEAFF.

This sequence joins TRBV5-4 and TRBJ1-2; the D gene is possibly TRBD1 (6 bases). CDR3 length equals 13 residues. Per the germline V gene, CDR1 is SGHNT and CDR2 is YYREEE (reference sequence). V gave up 3 bases and J gave up 5 bases, with 11 bases separating them. CDR3 DNA sequence: TGTGCCAGCAGCTCAGGACAGACGTATGGCTACACCTTC. Residues: CASSSGQTYGYTF.

This clone has a single count. This CDR3 is CASSPRRGGANTEAFF. DNA for the CDR3: TGTGCCAGCAGCCCTCGGAGGGGGGGAGCCAATACTGAAGCTTTCTTT. The rearrangement joins TRBV7-6 to TRBJ1-1, with D perhaps TRBD1 (6 bases). The CDR3 spans 16 residues. V dropped 5 bases and J dropped 5 bases, with 21 bases sitting between them. The germline V gene has CDR1 SGHVS and CDR2 FNYEAQ.

V is TRBV5-1 and J is TRBJ2-1; a weak D match, TRBD1 (5 bases). V was cut by 1 base and J by 7 bases, with 15 bases left in between. The CDR3 has 15 amino acids. The germline gives CDR1 SGHRS, CDR2 YFSETQ. This CDR3 is CASSLSIQGGNEQFF. As DNA, the CDR3 is TGCGCCAGCAGCTTGAGTATTCAGGGTGGGAATGAGCAGTTCTTC.

The chain links TRBV19 to TRBJ2-5, with 7 bases matching TRBD1. The CDR3 consists of 15 residues. V shed 4 bases, J shed 2 bases, and the junction held 7 bases outside the gene matches. Looked up from germline, CDR1 is LNHDA and CDR2 is SQIVND (reference sequence). The CDR3 coding sequence is TGTGCCAGTAGTAGGGGACAGCACCCACAAGAGACCCAGTACTTC. Amino acid sequence: CASSRGQHPQETQYF.

The CDR3 here is CASSYGGTPGTSYSYEQYF. For the CDR3, the DNA is TGTGCCAGCAGTTACGGGGGAACCCCCGGGACTTCCTACTCCTACGAGCAGTACTTC. V gene TRBV28 combines with J gene TRBJ2-7, with D possibly being TRBD2 (6 bases). V gave up 4 bases and J gave up 0 bases, with 25 bases separating them. The CDR3 is 19 residues long. CDR1 and CDR2 from the germline V gene are MDHEN and SYDVKM.

This clone was seen a handful of times. V usage is TRBV6-1 and J usage is TRBJ1-5; 8 nucleotides align to TRBD1. This CDR3 has 16 residues. With V trimmed by 3 bases and J by 6 bases, 10 bases remained unmatched. The V gene's germline CDR1 is MNHNS and CDR2 SASEGT. CDR3 DNA sequence: TGTGCCAGCAGTGAGGGGGCCGGACAGGGAAGTCAGCCCCAGCATTTT. It is translated as CASSEGAGQGSQPQHF.

The J gene is TRBJ1-5, the V gene TRBV2, with 7 bases aligning to TRBD1. With 6 bases clipped from V and 3 bases from J, the junction kept 5 bases outside the gene matches. The CDR3 contains 14 residues. Germline V gives CDR1 SNHLY, CDR2 FYNNEI. In DNA, the CDR3 is TGTGCCAGCAGGGATACAGGGGTCAATCAGCCCCAGCATTTT. It encodes CASRDTGVNQPQHF.

V gene TRBV6-5 combines with J gene TRBJ2-7, with a weak D call TRBD2 (5 bases). V gave up 8 bases and J gave up 2 bases, with 16 bases separating them. The CDR3 loop spans 14 amino acids. Germline assignment: CDR1 MNHEY and CDR2 SVGAGI. The CDR3 here is CASGLSRATYEQYF. CDR3 in DNA: TGTGCCAGCGGTTTGTCGAGGGCCACCTACGAGCAGTACTTC.

This clone has just one count. The rearrangement uses TRBV7-9 and TRBJ2-5, with 11 positions matching TRBD2. The CDR3 is 15 amino acids. The V gene's germline CDR1 is SEHNR and CDR2 FQNEAQ (reference sequence). The V segment lost 5 bases and the J segment 5 bases; nucleotides outside the gene matches: 7. The CDR3 bases are TGTGCCAGCAGCCCGACTAGCGGGGATGGGGAGACCCAGTACTTC. Translation: CASSPTSGDGETQYF.

This chain joins TRBV19 and TRBJ2-1, with TRBD2 identical over 10 bases. V was clipped by 4 bases and J by 6 bases; unmatched bases: 6. Germline CDR1 LNHDA, CDR2 SQIVND (reference sequence). The CDR3 totals 15 residues. As DNA, the CDR3 is TGTGCCAGTAGTACTAGCGGGAGAGCTCGCAATGAGCAGTTCTTC. Translated: CASSTSGRARNEQFF.

CDR3: CAWGMYRQGIYGYTF. As DNA, the CDR3 is TGTGCCTGGGGGATGTATAGGCAGGGGATCTATGGCTACACCTTC. This rearrangement joins TRBV30 to TRBJ1-2; a possible D gene is TRBD1 (6 bases). The CDR3 contains 15 residues. Trimming took off 5 bases at V and 4 bases at J, with 20 bases between the two ends. CDR1 and CDR2 from the germline V gene are GTSNPN and SVGIG (reference sequence).

The chain has TRBV7-9 and TRBJ1-1; no clear D. The CDR3 is made up of 13 amino acids. Trimming removed 5 bases from V and 3 bases from J, with 10 bases in between. CDR1 and CDR2 from the germline V gene are SEHNR and FQNEAQ (reference sequence). For the CDR3, the DNA is TGTGCCAGCAGCCCGCCCAGTGACACTGAAGCTTTCTTT. It codes for CASSPPSDTEAFF.

The count of this clone is one. The chain combines TRBV29-1 with TRBJ1-2, with D perhaps TRBD1 (6 bases). V lost 5 bases, J lost 6 bases, and 13 bases lay in between. CDR3 length equals 12 residues. Per germline, CDR1 SQVTM and CDR2 ANQGSEA. CDR3 DNA sequence: TGCAGCGTTAAACAGGGATACGATGGCTACACCTTC. Protein: CSVKQGYDGYTF.

V gene TRBV5-4 combines with J gene TRBJ1-1, with 10 bases identical to TRBD1. The CDR3 is 15 residues long. Germline V CDR1 and CDR2: SGHNT, YYREEE (reference sequence). With 2 bases clipped from V and 3 bases from J, the junction kept 4 bases outside the gene matches. The CDR3 loop is CASSFTGTGDTEAFF. The CDR3 DNA follows: TGTGCCAGCAGCTTTACCGGGACAGGGGACACTGAAGCTTTCTTT.

The chain is built from TRBV25-1 and TRBJ2-7; D might be TRBD2 (6 bases). The CDR3 has 14 amino acids. The V gene lost 3 bases and the J gene lost 3 bases, with 12 bases spanning the gap. Germline CDR1 is MGHDK and CDR2 is SYGVNS. This chain's CDR3 is CASSDPGAIYEQYF. As DNA, the CDR3 is TGTGCCAGCAGTGATCCGGGAGCCATCTACGAGCAGTACTTC.

The chain joins TRBV5-6 to TRBJ2-7; 8 bases agree with TRBD1. V was pared by 0 bases and J by 7 bases, with 21 bases of the junction left unmatched. The germline CDR1 and CDR2 sequences are SGHDT and YYEEEE. This CDR3 spans 19 amino acids. CDR3 in DNA: TGTGCCAGCAGCTTGGGTCTCGGACAGGGTTTATCGAGATATGGAGAGCAGTACTTC. This codes for CASSLGLGQGLSRYGEQYF.

The chain carries TRBV28 and TRBJ2-1; 7 nucleotides line up with TRBD1. The CDR3 has 15 residues. Germline V gene sequence: CDR1 MDHEN, CDR2 SYDVKM. The junction had 5 bases not matched to a gene; V was cut back by 6 bases and J by 0 bases. The CDR3 region is CASSPRDSSYNEQFF. As DNA, the CDR3 is TGTGCCAGCAGCCCCCGGGACAGCTCCTACAATGAGCAGTTCTTC.

The chain couples TRBV11-2 to TRBJ1-1; D possibly corresponds to TRBD1 (6 bases). Trimming pared 5 bases from V and 4 bases from J, leaving 17 bases between. This CDR3 region has 15 residues. CDR1 SGHAT and CDR2 FQNNGV come from the germline V gene. The chain's CDR3 is CASSPLQGWITEAFF. For the CDR3, the DNA is TGTGCCAGCAGCCCGCTACAGGGTTGGATCACTGAAGCTTTCTTT.

The chain links TRBV6-1 to TRBJ1-2; no definite D call. The CDR3 is 14 residues long. Germline V gene data show CDR1 as MNHNS and CDR2 as SASEGT. V was shortened by 2 bases and J by 8 bases, with 15 bases between the two germline ends. DNA for the CDR3: TGTGCCAGCAGTGAACTTGTCCGTGAGAGGGGCTACACCTTC. Translating it yields CASSELVRERGYTF.

The rearrangement links TRBV2 to TRBJ2-3, with D possibly matching TRBD1 (6 bases). The CDR3 has 15 amino acids. Looked up from germline, CDR1 is SNHLY and CDR2 is FYNNEI. The ends were cut back, 4 bases at V and 4 bases at J, with 15 bases in the middle. The CDR3 nucleotides are TGTGCCAGCAGTGGCTCAGGGGTGGGATCAGATACGCAGTATTTT. It yields the protein CASSGSGVGSDTQYF.